This TCR beta chain came from a study of cytomegalovirus exposure and HLA in healthy donors. Study at large: It was reported in a later analysis that the approximately 110 validation repertoires used the same platform as the roughly 700 first-cohort repertoires.

The method was immunoSEQ multiplex PCR; TCRdb's version includes in-frame clones alone and lacks a portion of them. The data contain roughly 98,000 clones, approximately 90% of them singletons. CDR3 length: 16 amino acids. The V gene's germline CDR1 is SQVTM and CDR2 ANQGSEA. With V trimmed by 4 bases and J by 0 bases, 6 bases remained unmatched. Points on this clone: Its antigen is not identified.

Study conclusions and caveats: Subsequent analysis showed first-cohort TCR clusters tending to co-occur in some 120 validation repertoires.

The sample taken for sequencing was PBMCs. This sequence was found in a woman in her twenties or thirties in good health and CMV-seronegative. The chain combines TRBV29-1 with TRBJ2-6; 7 nucleotides align to TRBD1. In nucleotides, the CDR3 is TGCAGCGTTGGTCCAGGGGGACACTCTGGGGCCAACGTCCTGACTTTC. Translation gives CSVGPGGHSGANVLTF.